The present TCR beta chain was sequenced within a study of blood T cells in healthy people across ages. This clonotype was found a few times. Germline-derived CDR1 and CDR2 are DFQATT and SNEGSKA (reference sequence). V shed 4 bases, J shed 7 bases, and the junction held 6 bases outside the gene matches. The CDR3 runs to 13 residues. The second PCR ran roughly 6 to 11 cycles with a sample-barcoded 5' primer and J-beta primers. TCRdb ran MiXCR on the 5' RACE reads and lists one entry per CDR3 protein. The sample includes fewer than 800,000 distinct CDR3 sequences, roughly 20% of them seen just once. This chain uses TRBV20-1 with TRBJ2-5, with 10 bases matching TRBD1. This sequence was found in a man between 65 and 80 years old in good health. The specimen was blood. Here the CDR3 DNA reads TGCAGTGCTAAAGGGACAGGGGTGGGGACCCAGTACTTC. It encodes CSAKGTGVGTQYF.